This T cell receptor (beta chain) was obtained from a study of blood T cell repertoires in COVID-19. Study overall: Whether acute or convalescent, the COVID-19 samples came from the United States, Italy and Spain. T cells, B-cell-depleted T cells, or PBMCs supplied cDNA or gDNA.

Per the study methods: The authors estimated nucleated cell counts from reference gene primer amplification. The method was immunoSEQ multiplex PCR; TCRdb's version includes in-frame clones alone and lacks a portion of them. The V and J calls and the clone size are those of that table, but D and trimming were determined from the DNA. The sample records approximately 120,000 clones, more than 80% being singletons. Details on this clone: Other DNA sequences within the sample encode an identical CDR3.

The Seattle patients joined while their infection was active and were tracked longitudinally afterward. Sequencing used peripheral blood. This clonotype originated in an elderly woman with COVID-19, enrolled during active disease.

The CDR3 DNA sequence: TGCAGTGCTTACAGCTATGGCTACACCTTC. It translates to CSAYSYGYTF. This sequence joins TRBV20-1 and TRBJ1-2; D is unclear. This CDR3 spans 10 amino acids. Germline loops: CDR1 DFQATT, CDR2 SNEGSKA (reference sequence). The V end lost 5 bases, the J end lost 4 bases, and 5 bases lay between the germline ends.